Presented here are 29 T cell receptor beta chains from one specimen sequenced in a study of post-analysis software for immune sequencing data. Whole-study findings and limits: When patients were compared with controls, 4 or 5 TRBV segments were more frequent, TRBV5-6, TRBV5-1 and TRBV20-1 among them.

For these receptors, no antigen is known. TCR beta cDNA libraries included unique molecular identifiers. Via MiXCR, TCRdb re-called the PCR reads, giving one row per CDR3 protein. The table lists some 260,000 distinct CDR3 sequences, 36% of them singletons. Input material: blood. The receptors were sampled from a girl under 18 with multiple sclerosis.

The chain is built from TRBV2 and TRBJ2-3; no reliable D call. The CDR3 length is 13 residues. Trimming removed 2 bases at V and 14 bases at J, with 17 bases between. Germline lookup yields CDR1 SNHLY and CDR2 FYNNEI. The CDR3 loop is CASSESRNEKLYF. DNA of the CDR3: TGTGCCAGCAGTGAATCCAGGAATGAAAAACTGTATTTT.

Of note for this clonotype: A much larger clone lies one base from this, so it may be a read error. The chain carries TRBV10-3 and TRBJ2-1; 7 positions match TRBD2. Looked up from germline, CDR1 is ENHRY and CDR2 is SYGVKD. This CDR3 is 15 amino acids long. Unmatched junction bases numbered 15, after V lost 10 bases and J lost 6 bases. CDR3 nucleotide sequence: TGTGCCACGGAGCATGGGGGGAGGGCCTGCAATGAGCAGTTCTTC. Translating it yields CATEHGGRACNEQFF.

This clonotype was found a few times. V and J are TRBV7-8 and TRBJ1-1, with TRBD1 identical over 7 bases. The CDR3 runs 16 residues. J gave up 5 bases and V 5 bases, and 14 bases lay outside the gene matches. Germline lookup yields CDR1 SGHVS and CDR2 FQNEAQ. The DNA of the CDR3 is TGTGCCAGCAGCCCGCGGACAGCTTACAGGGGAACTGAAGCTTTCTTT. Protein sequence: CASSPRTAYRGTEAFF.

This clonotype was seen only a few times. The rearrangement uses TRBV29-1 and TRBJ1-1, with a tentative D call TRBD1 (6 bases). The germline V gene encodes CDR1 SQVTM and CDR2 ANQGSEA. The CDR3 runs 13 residues. V lost 6 bases and J 4 bases, leaving 15 bases between the germline ends. CDR3 protein: CSVRGLRGTEAFF. The CDR3 DNA follows: TGCAGCGTCCGCGGACTCAGGGGCACTGAAGCTTTCTTT.

This clonotype was seen ten or more times. The CDR3 sequence is CASSEGVTQYF. For the CDR3, the DNA is TGTGCCAGCAGTGAGGGGGTTACGCAGTATTTT. V gene TRBV25-1 combines with J gene TRBJ2-3; D is possibly TRBD1 or TRBD2 (5 bases each). The length of the CDR3 is 11 residues. Germline V lookup: CDR1 MGHDK, CDR2 SYGVNS. With 3 bases removed from V and 8 bases from J, the gap between germline ends came to 6 bases.

This clonotype showed up many times. This chain connects TRBV3-1 to TRBJ2-3; 9 bases are shared with TRBD2. CDR1 is LGHDT and CDR2 is YNNKEL in the germline V gene (reference sequence). The CDR3 spans 16 residues. Trimming at V came to 1 base and at J to 9 bases, leaving 11 bases not matched to a gene. The chain's CDR3 is CASSQASASGVRTQYF. The CDR3 DNA follows: TGTGCCAGCAGCCAAGCGTCGGCTAGCGGGGTGAGGACGCAGTATTTT.

There are a few counts of this clonotype. This sequence joins TRBV20-1 and TRBJ2-2; 7 bases are shared with TRBD2. V lost 3 bases, J lost 0 bases, and 4 bases stayed unmatched. The CDR3 runs to 15 residues. Germline-derived CDR1 and CDR2 are DFQATT and SNEGSKA (reference sequence). CDR3 in DNA: TGCAGTGCTAGCGAGGGAGGGACGAACACCGGGGAGCTGTTTTTT. Protein product: CSASEGGTNTGELFF.

The V and J genes are TRBV4-1 and TRBJ2-3; 10 bases align to TRBD2. The V and J ends lost 1 base and 4 bases, in that order; junction bases with no gene match: 11. The CDR3 spans 18 residues. The germline CDR1 and CDR2 sequences are MGHRA and YSYEKL. The chain's CDR3 is CASSQAEAGGHRADTQYF. DNA for the CDR3: TGCGCCAGCAGCCAAGCGGAAGCGGGGGGGCACCGGGCAGATACGCAGTATTTT.

This clonotype occurred a few times. This rearrangement joins TRBV12-3 or TRBV12-4 to TRBJ2-7, with 9 nucleotides matching TRBD1. The CDR3 spans 13 residues. The V gene end was trimmed by 6 bases and the J gene end by 3 bases; junction bases not matched to a gene: 3. The CDR3 DNA is TGTGCCAGCAGATGGACAGGGGACTACGAGCAGTACTTC. This translates into CASRWTGDYEQYF.

The chain recombines TRBV18 with TRBJ2-7; D is ambiguous. The CDR3 length is 12 residues. V lost 0 bases to trimming and J lost 7 bases, with 7 bases between them. The germline CDR1 and CDR2 sequences are KGHSH and LQKENI. CDR3 in amino acids: CASSPPMGEQYF. CDR3 bases: TGTGCCAGCTCACCACCGATGGGGGAGCAGTACTTC.

V and J are TRBV5-6 and TRBJ1-5; D gene unclear. Germline values: CDR1 SGHDT, CDR2 YYEEEE. CDR3 length equals 14 residues. Trimming left V 4 bases short and J 5 bases short, with 13 bases between. CDR3 DNA: TGTGCCAGCAGCCAAGGCGGGAAGCATCAGCCCCAGCATTTT. Its protein is CASSQGGKHQPQHF.

The V call is TRBV20-1, the J call TRBJ2-1, with a tentative D call TRBD2 (6 bases). The CDR3 sequence is 13 residues long. Germline V gives CDR1 DFQATT, CDR2 SNEGSKA (reference sequence). V was shortened by 0 bases and J by 10 bases, with 13 bases between the two germline ends. The CDR3 here is CSARDAGSIEQFF. The CDR3 DNA is TGCAGTGCTAGAGATGCGGGGTCGATCGAGCAGTTCTTC.

Many counts were recorded for this clonotype. This rearrangement joins TRBV4-1 to TRBJ1-4; maybe TRBD1 (6 bases). The CDR3 is made up of 17 amino acids. CDR1 and CDR2 from the germline V gene are MGHRA and YSYEKL. Trimming removed 2 bases from V and 5 bases from J, with 18 bases in between. The CDR3 spells CASSQTPVDRANEKLFF. DNA of the CDR3: TGCGCCAGCAGCCAAACACCTGTGGACAGAGCAAATGAAAAACTGTTTTTT.

This chain uses TRBV20-1 with TRBJ2-3; a possible D gene is TRBD1 (5 bases). Between the trimmed V and J ends, which lost 5 bases and 1 base, there was a span of 13 bases. The length of the CDR3 is 14 residues. The germline V gene has CDR1 DFQATT and CDR2 SNEGSKA (reference sequence). The CDR3 region has the DNA TGCAGTGCTCCGATCAGGGCGGGCACAGATACGCAGTATTTT. It codes for CSAPIRAGTDTQYF.

There are many counts of this clonotype. The chain employs TRBV4-1 and TRBJ2-3, with D perhaps matching TRBD2 (5 bases). Trimming removed 1 base at V and 4 bases at J, with 12 bases between. CDR1 and CDR2 (germline): MGHRA, YSYEKL. The CDR3 runs to 15 residues. Here the CDR3 DNA reads TGCGCCAGCAGCCAAGCGGGGATCACCCCAGATACGCAGTATTTT. Its protein is CASSQAGITPDTQYF.

This clonotype was recorded at least ten times. J is TRBJ2-1 and V is TRBV6-1; 10 bases agree with TRBD2. This CDR3 contains 16 residues. The germline V gene encodes CDR1 MNHNS and CDR2 SASEGT. V dropped 5 bases and J dropped 10; count of bases not matched to a gene: 14. The DNA of the CDR3 is TGTGCCAGCAGTCCACTTAGCGGGGGGACTAAGGGAGAGCAGTTCTTC. Translation gives CASSPLSGGTKGEQFF.

This rearrangement joins TRBV7-2 to TRBJ2-1, with D perhaps matching TRBD2 (5 bases). Looked up from germline, CDR1 is SGHTA and CDR2 is FQGNSA. V shed 4 bases and J shed 0 bases, with 13 bases lying between them. The CDR3 totals 16 residues. CDR3 region: CASSSSGANSYNEQFF. In nucleotides, the CDR3 is TGTGCCAGCAGCTCCAGCGGAGCTAACTCCTACAATGAGCAGTTCTTC.

This sequence joins TRBV6-6 and TRBJ2-7; TRBD2 aligns across 8 bases. The germline gives CDR1 MNHNY, CDR2 SVGAGI (reference sequence). V dropped 6 bases and J dropped 4; count of bases not matched to a gene: 14. The CDR3 totals 16 residues. CDR3 loop: CASSPKGGGTPYEQYF. DNA for the CDR3: TGTGCCAGCAGCCCTAAAGGCGGGGGGACCCCGTACGAGCAGTACTTC.

V usage is TRBV20-1 and J usage is TRBJ1-4; 10 bases are a match to TRBD1. Per the germline V gene, CDR1 is DFQATT and CDR2 is SNEGSKA (reference sequence). The CDR3 consists of 15 residues. V lost 4 bases and J lost 8; bases outside the gene matches: 10. CDR3 DNA: TGCAGTGCTATCGAACAAGACAGGGGGCGAGAAAAACTGTTTTTT. Protein sequence: CSAIEQDRGREKLFF.

V usage is TRBV20-1 and J usage is TRBJ2-3; D might be TRBD1 (5 bases). Trimming shortened V by 7 bases and J by 2 bases, and 13 bases separated the two germline ends. The CDR3 has 13 residues. Germline assignment: CDR1 DFQATT and CDR2 SNEGSKA (reference sequence). In DNA form, the CDR3 reads TGCAGTGTAGCAGGGCTAAACACAGATACGCAGTATTTT. This sequence encodes CSVAGLNTDTQYF.

Comments on this clonotype: This may come from a read error, since a much larger clone is one base off. The chain carries TRBV20-1 and TRBJ2-1, with 9 nucleotides matching TRBD1. With V trimmed by 5 bases and J by 13 bases, 12 bases remained unmatched. Germline CDR1 and CDR2: DFQATT and SNEGSKA (reference sequence). The CDR3 runs to 13 residues. The CDR3 DNA sequence: TGCAGTGCTCCAACGGACAGGGGCGAGACCCAGTTCTTC. This encodes CSAPTDRGETQFF.

The CDR3 region is CASRTRGTGGMAGELFF. DNA for the CDR3: TGTGCCAGCAGAACTCGAGGGACAGGGGGCATGGCCGGGGAGCTGTTTTTT. V and J are TRBV6-5 and TRBJ2-2, with 12 positions matching TRBD1. The CDR3 consists of 17 residues. CDR1 is MNHEY and CDR2 is SVGAGI in the germline V gene. With 6 bases clipped from V and 6 bases from J, the junction kept 11 bases outside the gene matches.

In its sample, this clonotype was seen many times. The V and J genes are TRBV11-2 and TRBJ2-7, with 8 positions matching TRBD2. V dropped 5 bases and J dropped 0; count of bases not matched to a gene: 12. In germline, CDR1 is SGHAT, CDR2 FQNNGV. CDR3 length: 17 amino acids. As DNA, the CDR3 is TGTGCCAGCAGCGCTACCGTACTAGCGGAACACTCCTACGAGCAGTACTTC. Amino acid sequence: CASSATVLAEHSYEQYF.

This clonotype was recorded at least ten times. The rearrangement uses TRBV7-2 and TRBJ2-7; D not resolved. There are 14 residues in the CDR3. Germline loops: CDR1 SGHTA, CDR2 FQGNSA. The ends were cut back, 0 bases at V and 3 bases at J, with 9 bases in the middle. The DNA for the CDR3 is TGTGCCAGCAGCTTAGCGTTGCTGGGCTACGAGCAGTACTTC. It is translated as CASSLALLGYEQYF.

Note on this clonotype: A much larger clone lies one base from this, so it may be a read error. The rearrangement links TRBV24-1 to TRBJ2-5; 7 positions match TRBD1. Germline values: CDR1 KGHDR, CDR2 SFDVKD. After removal of 9 bases from V and 4 bases from J, the junction contained 10 bases not matched to a gene. The CDR3 length is 14 residues. The CDR3, as DNA: TGTGCCACCGAGGGGGCAGGGGAAGGAGAGACCCAGTACTTC. It yields the protein CATEGAGEGETQYF.

This clonotype was seen repeatedly, ten times or more. The chain uses TRBV7-9 and TRBJ2-4; TRBD2 agrees at 12 bases. The CDR3 length is 20 residues. From germline, CDR1 is SEHNR and CDR2 FQNEAQ (reference sequence). Germline trimming cut 5 bases from V and 3 bases from J; bases unmatched to any gene: 17. CDR3 protein: CASSPVGLAGGRTGKNIQYF. In DNA form, the CDR3 reads TGTGCCAGCAGCCCCGTGGGGCTAGCGGGGGGGCGAACCGGCAAAAACATTCAGTACTTC.

This clonotype was seen repeatedly, ten times or more. This sequence joins TRBV9 and TRBJ2-5, with D unclear. CDR1 and CDR2 (germline): SGDLS, YYNGEE. The CDR3 loop spans 15 amino acids. With 4 bases removed from V and 5 bases from J, the gap between germline ends came to 18 bases. CDR3 in DNA: TGTGCCAGCAGCTCAGACGGTGCAGGTCGGGAGACCCAGTACTTC. Its translation: CASSSDGAGRETQYF.

To note about this clonotype: A clone one base away is much larger, so this may be a read error. The rearrangement uses TRBV12-3 or TRBV12-4 and TRBJ2-1; D gene uncertain. The CDR3 has 13 amino acids. The V end was cut by 3 bases, the J end by 5 bases, with 8 bases between. CDR3 DNA sequence: TGTGCCAGCAGTTTCGGCGATAACAATGAGCAGTTCTTC. It translates to CASSFGDNNEQFF.

The genes are TRBV29-1 and TRBJ2-5; D not certain. The J call may be incorrect, as the DNA end agrees better with TRBJ2-7. The CDR3 covers 14 residues. The germline CDR1 and CDR2 sequences are SQVTM and ANQGSEA. The CDR3 is CSVSHDHFSYEQYF. The DNA for the CDR3 is TGCAGCGTGAGCCATGATCACTTTTCCTACGAGCAGTACTTC.